The clone carrying this TCR beta chain was found once. As yet, its antigen is unknown. This record belongs to a study of T cell responses to AZD1222 COVID-19 vaccine. Regarding the study as a whole: Receipt of two AZD1222 doses was followed by a rise in Spike-specific TCR breadth and depth. Donor demographics were predominantly white British with a female majority; clonal diversity may be underestimated. AZD1222 recipients seropositive at baseline numbered only 6 or 7.

Per the germline V gene, CDR1 is KGHSH and CDR2 is LQKENI. V gave up 3 bases and J gave up 0 bases, with 9 bases separating them. This CDR3 region has 15 residues. Clones were read by immunoSEQ multiplex PCR, and TCRdb kept only the in-frame ones, dropping some. The profile shows roughly 130,000 clones, roughly 90% of them singletons. The specimen was peripheral blood, collected on day 0 of AZD1222 vaccination. The chain recombines TRBV18 with TRBJ1-3; no clear D gene. The TCR was taken from an adult in good health. CDR3: CASSPSRSSGNTIYF. DNA for the CDR3: TGTGCCAGCTCACCCTCCCGATCCTCTGGAAACACCATATATTTT.